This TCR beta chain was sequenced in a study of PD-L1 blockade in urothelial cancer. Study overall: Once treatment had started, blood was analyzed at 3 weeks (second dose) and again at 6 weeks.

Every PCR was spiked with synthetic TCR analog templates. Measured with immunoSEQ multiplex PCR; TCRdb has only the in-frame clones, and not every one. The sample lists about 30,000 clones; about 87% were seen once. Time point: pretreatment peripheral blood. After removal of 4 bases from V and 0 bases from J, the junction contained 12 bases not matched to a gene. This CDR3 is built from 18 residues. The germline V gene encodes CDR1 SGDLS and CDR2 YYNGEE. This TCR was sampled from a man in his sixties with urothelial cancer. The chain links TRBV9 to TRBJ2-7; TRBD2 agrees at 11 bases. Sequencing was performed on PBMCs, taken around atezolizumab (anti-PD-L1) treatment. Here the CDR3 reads CASSPSNLAGGHSYEQYF. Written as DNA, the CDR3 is TGTGCCAGCAGCCCCAGTAACCTAGCGGGAGGACACTCCTACGAGCAGTACTTC.